These T cell receptor beta chains were read from a single sample in a study of T cell responses to AZD1222 COVID-19 vaccine. The data were produced by immunoSEQ multiplex PCR, yet TCRdb's version contains in-frame clones alone and is incomplete. Among 75,000 to 95,000 clones listed, approximately 88% were seen once. Sequenced here: peripheral blood, sampled 28 days after the second dose of the MenACWY control vaccine. The receptors stem from an adult who received the MenACWY meningococcal vaccine as a control. Each CDR3 is given with its conserved first and last residue. Fields, in order: J gene, clone size, V gene, D gene, CDR3 DNA, CDR3 protein. The D gene is left open where the match is weak. Only part of the rows carry a size: once, few, many, or a class if the clone is expanded.

TRBJ1-4 few TRBV30 - TGTGCCTGGAGTAAGAGTACGGATGAAAAACTGTTTTTT CAWSKSTDEKLFF
TRBJ1-1 few TRBV4-3 - TGCGCCAGCAGCCAAGATATCGGGGATGGGACTGAAGCTTTCTTT CASSQDIGDGTEAFF
TRBJ1-1 - TRBV7-2 - TGTGCCAGCAGCTTAGGTCGGCAGAGGAACACTGAAGCTTTCTTT CASSLGRQRNTEAFF
TRBJ1-2 once TRBV4-3 - TGCGCCAGCAGCCGCCGTGAGGGGGGAGGCTATGGCTACACCTTC CASSRREGGGYGYTF
TRBJ1-3 few TRBV9 - TGTGCCAGCAGCGTAGGGGATGGAAACACCATATATTTT CASSVGDGNTIYF
TRBJ1-3 once TRBV7-2 - TGTGCCAGCAGCTTACAGGGCACAGGTGCGACCATATATTTT CASSLQGTGATIYF
TRBJ2-3 - TRBV2 TRBD1 TGTGCCAGCAGTGAGACAGGGGTTATCGGAGATACGCAGTATTTT CASSETGVIGDTQYF
TRBJ1-6 few TRBV21-1 - TGTGCCAGCAGCAAATATCACAGGTCTCCGCCTCGATGCTCCTATAATTCACCCCTCCACTTT CASSKYHRSPPRCSYNSPLHF
TRBJ1-3 - TRBV5-1 - TGCGCCAGCAGCTTGACAGGATTCTCTGGAAACACCATATATTTT CASSLTGFSGNTIYF
TRBJ2-7 - TRBV15 - TGTGCCACCAGCAGGATCGTCGGGGACGGATCCTACGAGCAGTACTTC CATSRIVGDGSYEQYF
TRBJ1-6 - TRBV28 - TGTGCCAGCAGTTTATCGACAGGAGCAAATAATTCACCCCTCCACTTT CASSLSTGANNSPLHF
TRBJ1-4 once TRBV7-2 - TGTGCCAGCAGTCCGACGATCGATGAAAAACTGTTTTTT CASSPTIDEKLFF
TRBJ2-1 - TRBV24-1 TRBD1 TGTGCCACCAGTGAAGACAGGGTGCCCTACAATGAGCAGTTCTTC CATSEDRVPYNEQFF
TRBJ1-1 - TRBV6-5 TRBD1 TGTGCCAGCAGTTACTCGAGACAGGGGAACCGGGAAGCTTTCTTT CASSYSRQGNREAFF
TRBJ1-3 - TRBV7-2 - TGTGCCAGCAGCTTAGATCCGGGAAACACCATATATTTT CASSLDPGNTIYF
TRBJ1-5 - TRBV24-1 TRBD1 TGTGCCACCAGTGAGACAGGGACCAATCAGCCCCAGCATTTT CATSETGTNQPQHF
TRBJ1-5 once TRBV11-2 TRBD1 TGTGCCAGCAGCCCTATAGTAACGGGACAGGGCAAAGTTGCTCAGCCCCAGCATTTT CASSPIVTGQGKVAQPQHF
TRBJ2-3 - TRBV28 TRBD2 TGTGCCAGCAGTTTTGCTAGCGGGGGCCAGTTCACAGATACGCAGTATTTT CASSFASGGQFTDTQYF
TRBJ1-5 - TRBV3-1/TRBV3-2 - TGTGCCAGCAGCCCGAGGGAAAATAATAATCAGCCCCAGCATTTT CASSPRENNNQPQHF
TRBJ1-3 once TRBV19 - TGTGCCAGTAGTATAGCCCAAGGGGGATCTGGAAACACCATATATTTT CASSIAQGGSGNTIYF
TRBJ2-3 medium-sized TRBV7-3 - TGTGCCAGCAGGGAGAACGGGGAAGATACGCAGTATTTT CASRENGEDTQYF
TRBJ2-5 - TRBV20-1 TRBD1 TGCAGTGCTAGTTCTCCCGGACAGGGGGCGGAGACCCAGTACTTC CSASSPGQGAETQYF
TRBJ2-2 - TRBV7-8 TRBD1 TGTGCCAGCAGCTCAATGGACAGGGAAAACGCCGGGGAGCTGTTTTTT CASSSMDRENAGELFF
TRBJ1-1 - TRBV5-6 - TGTGCCAGCAGCTTGGTTGGGGGGCCCACTGAAGCTTTCTTT CASSLVGGPTEAFF
TRBJ2-7 - TRBV5-1 - TGCGCCAGCAGCTTGACGGGATTCCCCTACGAGCAGTACTTC CASSLTGFPYEQYF
TRBJ2-2 - TRBV6-5 - TGTGCCAGCAGTTACACACATGAGACCGGGGAGCTGTTTTTT CASSYTHETGELFF
TRBJ2-1 - TRBV27 - TGTGCCAGCAGTTTGAGAGGGGGGGCCTTTGAGCAGTTCTTC CASSLRGGAFEQFF
TRBJ1-5 - TRBV2 - TGTGCCAGCAGTACGGAAAGCAATCAGCCCCAGCATTTT CASSTESNQPQHF
TRBJ2-6 - TRBV14 - TGTGCCAGCAGCCCTACAGCGCGCTCTGGGGCCAACGTCCTGACTTTC CASSPTARSGANVLTF
TRBJ1-2 - TRBV7-2 - TGTGCCAGCAGCCCGGACGGAGACTATGGCTACACCTTC CASSPDGDYGYTF
TRBJ1-2 - TRBV7-2 TRBD1 TGTGCCAGCAGCTTATCCGTCCGGGACAGGGGTCGGGGCTACACCTTC CASSLSVRDRGRGYTF
TRBJ1-6 - TRBV27 TRBD1 TGTGCCAGCAGTCCACCCCCAGGGGGGGTTAAGTATAATTCACCCCTCCACTTT CASSPPPGGVKYNSPLHF
TRBJ2-1 - TRBV11-1 TRBD2 TGTGCCAGCAGCTTAGCCCCCCGGGCTAGCGGGCTCTACAATGAGCAGTTCTTC CASSLAPRASGLYNEQFF
TRBJ1-1 - TRBV6-5 - TGTGCCAGCAGTATAGCCGATAACACTGAAGCTTTCTTT CASSIADNTEAFF
TRBJ2-7 - TRBV11-3 - TGTGCCAGCAGCGCCTCTTCTGGTCAGGGCTACGAGCAGTACTTC CASSASSGQGYEQYF
TRBJ2-7 - TRBV6-2/TRBV6-3 - TGTGCCAGCAGCTCCCTAGGACAGTCGACCTACGAGCAGTACTTC CASSSLGQSTYEQYF
TRBJ1-5 - TRBV27 - TGTGCCAGCAGTTTATGGCCGGGAGGCGGCAATCAGCCCCAGCATTTT CASSLWPGGGNQPQHF
TRBJ1-6 once TRBV2 - TGTGCCATACTGACAGGTGGTAATTCACCCCTCCACTTT CAILTGGNSPLHF
TRBJ1-6 - TRBV6-6 - TGTGCCAGCAGTTACTCAGGGGAGGATTCACCCCTCCACTTT CASSYSGEDSPLHF
TRBJ1-5 - TRBV6-5 TRBD1 TGTGCCAGCAGTTACAGGGGACAGGGGGGCGATCAGCCCCAGCATTTT CASSYRGQGGDQPQHF